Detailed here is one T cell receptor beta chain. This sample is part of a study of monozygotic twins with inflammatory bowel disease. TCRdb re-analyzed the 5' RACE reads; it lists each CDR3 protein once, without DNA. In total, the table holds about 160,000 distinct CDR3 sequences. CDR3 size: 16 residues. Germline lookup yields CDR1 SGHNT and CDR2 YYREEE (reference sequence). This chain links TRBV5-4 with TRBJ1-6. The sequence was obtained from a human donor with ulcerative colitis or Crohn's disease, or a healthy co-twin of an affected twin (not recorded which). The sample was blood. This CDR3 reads CASSLDRSAGYSPLHF.